This T cell receptor beta chain was documented in a study of chemoradiotherapy in HPV16-positive cancers. Clones were read by immunoSEQ multiplex PCR, and TCRdb kept only the in-frame ones, dropping some. The table shows about 66,000 clones, with about 90% occurring only once. Whole-study results and caveats: Candidate HPV-specific clones and E7-related TCR motifs grew in tumor during treatment.

This CDR3 has 15 residues. Trimming removed 8 bases from V and 3 bases from J, with 19 bases in between. CDR1 is MRHNA, CDR2 SNTAGT, per germline. As for this clone: Its target is not known.

The chain employs TRBV6-4 and TRBJ1-1; D might be TRBD1 (6 bases). The source material was blood, sampled from a patient who underwent chemoradiotherapy. The sequence derives from a human donor with HPV-associated anogenital cancer. CDR3 nucleotides: TGTGCCAGCCGACGGGCAGGGGCCTGGGACACTGAAGCTTTCTTT. Its protein product is CASRRAGAWDTEAFF.